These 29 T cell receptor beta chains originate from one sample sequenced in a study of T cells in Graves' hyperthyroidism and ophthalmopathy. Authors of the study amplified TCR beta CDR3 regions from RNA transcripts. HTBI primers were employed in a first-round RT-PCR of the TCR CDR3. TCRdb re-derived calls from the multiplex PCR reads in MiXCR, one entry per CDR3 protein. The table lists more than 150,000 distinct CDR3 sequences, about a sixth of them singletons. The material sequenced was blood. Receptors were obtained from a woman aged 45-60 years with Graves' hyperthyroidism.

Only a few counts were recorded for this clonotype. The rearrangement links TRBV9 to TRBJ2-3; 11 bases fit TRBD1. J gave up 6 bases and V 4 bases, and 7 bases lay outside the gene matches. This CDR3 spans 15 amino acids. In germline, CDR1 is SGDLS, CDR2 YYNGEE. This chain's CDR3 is CASSLWTGGGDTQYF. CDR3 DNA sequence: TGTGCCAGCAGCCTTTGGACAGGGGGCGGTGATACGCAGTATTTT.

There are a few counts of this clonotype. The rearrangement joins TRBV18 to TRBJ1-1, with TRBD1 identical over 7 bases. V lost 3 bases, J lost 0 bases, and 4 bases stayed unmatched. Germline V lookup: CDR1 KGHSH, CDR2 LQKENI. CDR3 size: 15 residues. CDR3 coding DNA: TGTGCCAGCTCACCCAGACAGGGCGTGAACACTGAAGCTTTCTTT. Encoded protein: CASSPRQGVNTEAFF.

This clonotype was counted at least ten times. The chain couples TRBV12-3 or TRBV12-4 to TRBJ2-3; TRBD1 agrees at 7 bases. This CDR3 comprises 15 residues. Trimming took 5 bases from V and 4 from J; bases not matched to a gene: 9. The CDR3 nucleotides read TGTGCCAGCAGTACCCAGACAGGGCGAGCAGATACGCAGTATTTT. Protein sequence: CASSTQTGRADTQYF.

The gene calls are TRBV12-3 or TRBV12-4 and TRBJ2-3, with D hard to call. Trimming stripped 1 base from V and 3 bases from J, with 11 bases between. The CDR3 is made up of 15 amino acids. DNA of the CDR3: TGTGCCAGCAGTTTAGGGGCGACTTTGACAGATACGCAGTATTTT. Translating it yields CASSLGATLTDTQYF.

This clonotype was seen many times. The CDR3 region has the DNA TGTGCCAGCAGCTCCGGACCCCAGGGCACTGAAGCTTTCTTT. Translation gives CASSSGPQGTEAFF. This rearrangement joins TRBV7-2 to TRBJ1-1; the D gene is possibly TRBD1 (5 bases). The V gene's germline CDR1 is SGHTA and CDR2 FQGNSA. The CDR3 is 14 residues long. V was trimmed by 4 bases and J by 4 bases, leaving 13 bases between them.

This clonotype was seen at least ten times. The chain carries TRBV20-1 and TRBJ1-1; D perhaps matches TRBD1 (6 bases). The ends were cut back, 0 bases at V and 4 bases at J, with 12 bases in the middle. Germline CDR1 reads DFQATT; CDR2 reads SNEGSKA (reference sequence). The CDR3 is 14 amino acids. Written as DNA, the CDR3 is TGCAGTGCTAGAGATCTAGGGGGGGGCACTGAAGCTTTCTTT. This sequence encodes CSARDLGGGTEAFF.

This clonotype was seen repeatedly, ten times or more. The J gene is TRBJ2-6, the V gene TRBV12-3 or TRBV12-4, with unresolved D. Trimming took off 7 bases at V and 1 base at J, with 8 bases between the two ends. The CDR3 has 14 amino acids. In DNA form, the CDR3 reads TGTGCCAGCAACGAAATTTCTGGGGCCAACGTCCTGACTTTC. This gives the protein CASNEISGANVLTF.

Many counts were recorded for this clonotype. The CDR3 loop is CATSQQLSGNTIYF. The CDR3 DNA is TGTGCCACCAGCCAACAACTTTCTGGAAACACCATATATTTT. The rearrangement uses TRBV15 and TRBJ1-3, with D unclear. CDR1 and CDR2 from the germline V gene are LNHNV and YYDKDF (reference sequence). Trimming removed 5 bases from V and 1 base from J, with 9 bases in between. The CDR3 has 14 amino acids.

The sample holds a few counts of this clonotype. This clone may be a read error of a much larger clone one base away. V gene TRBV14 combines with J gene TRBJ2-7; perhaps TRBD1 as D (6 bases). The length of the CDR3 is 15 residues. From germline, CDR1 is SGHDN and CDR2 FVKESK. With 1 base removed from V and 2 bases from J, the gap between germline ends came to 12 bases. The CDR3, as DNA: TGTGCCAGCAGCCAAGCCACAGGGTCTACCTACGAGCAGTACTTC. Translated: CASSQATGSTYEQYF.

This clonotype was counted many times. In DNA, the CDR3 is TGTGCCAGCAGTGAAGAACAGATGAACACTGAAGCTTTCTTT. This encodes CASSEEQMNTEAFF. The chain combines TRBV2 with TRBJ1-1; D remains ambiguous. Between the trimmed V and J ends, which lost 1 base and 0 bases, there was a span of 6 bases. The CDR3 has 14 amino acids. Germline V CDR1 and CDR2: SNHLY, FYNNEI.

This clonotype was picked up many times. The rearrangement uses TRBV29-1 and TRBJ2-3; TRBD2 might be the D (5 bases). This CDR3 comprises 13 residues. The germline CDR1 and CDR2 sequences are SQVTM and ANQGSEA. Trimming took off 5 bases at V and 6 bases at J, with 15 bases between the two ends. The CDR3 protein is CSVTDGGGDTQYF. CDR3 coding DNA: TGCAGCGTTACGGATGGAGGTGGGGATACGCAGTATTTT.

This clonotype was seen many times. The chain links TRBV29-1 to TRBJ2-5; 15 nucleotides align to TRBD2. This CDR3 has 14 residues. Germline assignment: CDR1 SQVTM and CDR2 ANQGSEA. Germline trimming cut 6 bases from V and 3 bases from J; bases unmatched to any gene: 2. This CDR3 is CSVGLAGGKETQYF. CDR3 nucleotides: TGCAGCGTCGGACTAGCGGGGGGGAAAGAGACCCAGTACTTC.

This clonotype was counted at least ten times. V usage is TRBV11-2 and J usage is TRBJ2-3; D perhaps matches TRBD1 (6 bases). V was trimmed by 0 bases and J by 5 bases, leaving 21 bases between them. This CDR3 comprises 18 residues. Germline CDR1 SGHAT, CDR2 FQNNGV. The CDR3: CASSLEGAQLIPGDTQYF. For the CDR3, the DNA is TGTGCCAGCAGCTTAGAGGGGGCCCAGCTCATCCCGGGAGATACGCAGTATTTT.

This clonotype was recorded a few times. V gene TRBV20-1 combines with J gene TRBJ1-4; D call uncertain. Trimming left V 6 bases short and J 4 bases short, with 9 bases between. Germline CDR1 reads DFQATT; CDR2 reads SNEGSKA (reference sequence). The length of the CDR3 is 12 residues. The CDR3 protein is CSARTGNEKLFF. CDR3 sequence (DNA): TGCAGTGCAAGGACCGGTAATGAAAAACTGTTTTTT.

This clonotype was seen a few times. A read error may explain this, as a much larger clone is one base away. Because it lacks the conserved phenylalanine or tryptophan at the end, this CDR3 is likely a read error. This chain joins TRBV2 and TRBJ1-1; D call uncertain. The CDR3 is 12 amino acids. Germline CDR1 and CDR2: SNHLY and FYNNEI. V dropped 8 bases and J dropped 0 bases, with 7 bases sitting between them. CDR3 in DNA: TGTGCCAGCGAGAGATTGAACACTGAAGCTTTCCTT. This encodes CASERLNTEAFL.

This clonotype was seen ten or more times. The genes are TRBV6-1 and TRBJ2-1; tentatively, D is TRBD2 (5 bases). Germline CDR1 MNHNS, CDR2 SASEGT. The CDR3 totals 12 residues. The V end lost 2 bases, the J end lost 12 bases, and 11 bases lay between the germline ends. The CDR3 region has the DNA TGTGCCAGCAGTGAATCGGAAGGGAGGCAGTTCTTC. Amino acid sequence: CASSESEGRQFF.

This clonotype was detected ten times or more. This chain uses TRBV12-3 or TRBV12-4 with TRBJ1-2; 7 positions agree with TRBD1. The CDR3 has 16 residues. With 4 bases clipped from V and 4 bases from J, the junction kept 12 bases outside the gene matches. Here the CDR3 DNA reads TGTGCCAGCAGTTCGACAGGGAGGCCGACCCGCTATGGCTACACCTTC. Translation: CASSSTGRPTRYGYTF.

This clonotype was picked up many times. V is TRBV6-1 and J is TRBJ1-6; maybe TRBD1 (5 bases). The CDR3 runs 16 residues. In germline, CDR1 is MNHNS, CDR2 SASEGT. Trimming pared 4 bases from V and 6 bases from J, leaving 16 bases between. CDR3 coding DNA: TGTGCCAGCAGTGGGTCGACCAGCGGGGGTAATTCACCCCTCCACTTT. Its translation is CASSGSTSGGNSPLHF.

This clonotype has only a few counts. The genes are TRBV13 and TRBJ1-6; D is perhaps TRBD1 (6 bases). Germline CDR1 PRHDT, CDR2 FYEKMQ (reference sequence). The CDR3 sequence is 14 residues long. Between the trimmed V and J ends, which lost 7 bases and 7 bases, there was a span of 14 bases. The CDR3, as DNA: TGTGCCAGCAAAGAACGGGGGGCAAATTCACCCCTCCACTTT. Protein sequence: CASKERGANSPLHF.

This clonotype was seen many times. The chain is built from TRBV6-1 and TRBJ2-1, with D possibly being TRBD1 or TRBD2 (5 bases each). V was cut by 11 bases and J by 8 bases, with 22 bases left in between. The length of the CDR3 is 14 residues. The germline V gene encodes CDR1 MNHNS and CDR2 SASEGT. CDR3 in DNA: TGTGCCTCGGCGGTTGGGACGGTCAAAGATGAGCAGTTCTTC. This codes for CASAVGTVKDEQFF.

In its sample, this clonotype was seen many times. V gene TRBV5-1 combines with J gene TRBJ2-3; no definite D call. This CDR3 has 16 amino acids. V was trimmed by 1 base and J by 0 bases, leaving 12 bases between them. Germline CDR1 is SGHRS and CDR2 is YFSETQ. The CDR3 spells CASSLPLKASTDTQYF. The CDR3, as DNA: TGCGCCAGCAGCTTGCCCCTTAAGGCTAGCACAGATACGCAGTATTTT.

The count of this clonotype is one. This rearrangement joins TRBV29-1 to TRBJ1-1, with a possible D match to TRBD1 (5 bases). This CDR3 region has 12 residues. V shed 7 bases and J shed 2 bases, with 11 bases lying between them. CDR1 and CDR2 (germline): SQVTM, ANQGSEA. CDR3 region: CSGQTANTEAFF. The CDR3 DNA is TGCAGCGGACAGACAGCCAACACTGAAGCTTTCTTT.

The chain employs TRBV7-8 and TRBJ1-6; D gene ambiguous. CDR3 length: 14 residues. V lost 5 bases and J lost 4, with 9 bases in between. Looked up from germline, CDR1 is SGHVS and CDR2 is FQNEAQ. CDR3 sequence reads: CASSKDGYNSPLHF. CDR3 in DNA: TGTGCCAGCAGCAAAGACGGATATAATTCACCCCTCCACTTT.

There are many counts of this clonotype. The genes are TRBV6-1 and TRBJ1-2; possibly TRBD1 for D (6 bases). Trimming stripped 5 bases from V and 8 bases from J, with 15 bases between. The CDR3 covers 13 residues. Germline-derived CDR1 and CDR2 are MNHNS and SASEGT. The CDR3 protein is CASSLQGVEGYTF. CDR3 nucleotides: TGTGCCAGCAGTCTACAGGGTGTGGAAGGCTACACCTTC.

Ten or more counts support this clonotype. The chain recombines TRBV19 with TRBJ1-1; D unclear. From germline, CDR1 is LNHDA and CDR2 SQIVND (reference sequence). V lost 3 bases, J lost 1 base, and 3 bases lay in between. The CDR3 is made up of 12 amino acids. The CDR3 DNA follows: TGTGCCAGTAGTATTTCGAACACTGAAGCTTTCTTT. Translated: CASSISNTEAFF.

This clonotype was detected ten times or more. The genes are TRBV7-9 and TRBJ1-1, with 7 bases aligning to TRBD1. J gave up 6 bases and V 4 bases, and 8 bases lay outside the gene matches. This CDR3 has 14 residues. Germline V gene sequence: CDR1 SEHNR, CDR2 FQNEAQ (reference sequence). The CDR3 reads CASSSTGFRAEAFF. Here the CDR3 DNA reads TGTGCCAGCAGCTCGACAGGGTTCCGCGCTGAAGCTTTCTTT. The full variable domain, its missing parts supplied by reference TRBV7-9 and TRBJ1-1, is DTGVSQNPRHKITKRGQNVTFRCDPISEHNRLYWYRQTLGQGPEFLTYFQNEAQLEKSRLLSDRFSAERPKGSFSTLEIQRTEQGDSAMYLCASSSTGFRAEAFFGQGTRLTVV.

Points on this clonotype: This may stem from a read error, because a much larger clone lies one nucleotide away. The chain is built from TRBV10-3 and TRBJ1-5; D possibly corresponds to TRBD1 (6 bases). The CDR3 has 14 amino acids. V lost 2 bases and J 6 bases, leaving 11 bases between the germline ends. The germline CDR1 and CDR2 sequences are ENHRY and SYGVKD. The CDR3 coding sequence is TGTGCCATCAGTGAGCCAGCAGGGGTTCAGCCCCAGCATTTT. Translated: CAISEPAGVQPQHF.

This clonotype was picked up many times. CDR3 in amino acids: CASSLEGDGGYEQYF. CDR3 nucleotides: TGTGCCAGCAGCTTAGAGGGGGATGGTGGATACGAGCAGTACTTC. V is TRBV11-1 and J is TRBJ2-7, with a possible D match to TRBD1 (6 bases). CDR3 length: 15 residues. Deletions cut 1 base from V and 4 bases from J, with 14 bases between. CDR1 and CDR2 (germline): SGHAT, FQDESV (reference sequence).

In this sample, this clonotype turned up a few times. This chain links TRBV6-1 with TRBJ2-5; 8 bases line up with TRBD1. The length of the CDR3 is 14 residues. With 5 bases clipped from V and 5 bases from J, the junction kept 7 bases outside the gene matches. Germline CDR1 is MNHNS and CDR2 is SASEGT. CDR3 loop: CASSSDRGLETQYF. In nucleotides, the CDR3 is TGTGCCAGCAGTTCAGACAGGGGCCTTGAGACCCAGTACTTC.